This T cell receptor (beta chain) emerged from a study of cytomegalovirus exposure and HLA in healthy donors. PCR employed 60 Vbeta and 13 Jbeta primers. The data were produced by immunoSEQ multiplex PCR, yet TCRdb's version contains in-frame clones alone and is incomplete. The sample carries about 140,000 clones, around 73% recorded once. The germline V gene has CDR1 MDHEN and CDR2 SYDVKM. The junction had 9 bases not matched to a gene; V was cut back by 2 bases and J by 4 bases. This CDR3 contains 16 residues. Sequencing was done on a sample of PBMCs. This sequence originates from a female donor in good health and CMV-seronegative. The chain combines TRBV28 with TRBJ1-2, with 8 bases that match TRBD1. This CDR3 is CASSLADQGQVYGYTF. The CDR3 nucleotides are TGTGCCAGCAGTTTAGCAGACCAGGGACAGGTCTATGGCTACACCTTC.